This TCR beta chain was found in a study of blood T cell repertoires in COVID-19. Generated by immunoSEQ multiplex PCR, the TCRdb table keeps only in-frame clones and is missing some. The sample carries fewer than 250,000 clones, about nine tenths recorded once. Germline CDR1 reads SGHVS; CDR2 reads FQNEAQ. The CDR3 is made up of 15 amino acids. V was clipped by 1 base and J by 0 bases, with 10 bases between them. This clonotype was sampled from a middle-aged man with acute or convalescent COVID-19. The source material was peripheral blood. The rearrangement uses TRBV7-8 and TRBJ2-7; no clear D. The CDR3 DNA is TGTGCCAGCAGCTTAGGAGGTAGGAGCTCCTACGAGCAGTACTTC. This encodes CASSLGGRSSYEQYF.